These T cell receptor beta chains were read from a single sample in a study of regulatory T cells in long-lasting Graves disease. TCRdb passed the multiplex PCR reads through MiXCR, listing each CDR3 protein once. The sample has fewer than 350,000 distinct CDR3 sequences; about a sixth are singletons. The sample here was peripheral blood mononuclear cells (PBMCs), taken at new diagnosis, from a patient treated with antithyroid drugs. The source is a female donor with Graves disease. Each CDR3 is given with its conserved first and last residue. A D gene is named only where the DNA matches it firmly. A row's size may be missing; if present it is once, few, many or a size class.

cdr3_aa cdr3_nt j_call d_call clone_size v_call
CASSLEGATF TGTGCCAGCAGCTTAGAAGGTGCAACCTTC TRBJ1-2 NA many TRBV7-9
CSARVWGGGDTQYF TGCAGTGCTAGAGTCTGGGGGGGGGGGGATACGCAGTATTTT TRBJ2-3 TRBD2 many TRBV20-1
CASSPVGGDGELFF TGTGCCAGTAGTCCGGTAGGGGGAGACGGGGAGCTGTTTTTT TRBJ2-2 NA many TRBV19
CASSVHRDRGSMNTEAFF TGTGCCAGTAGTGTGCACCGGGACAGGGGGTCGATGAACACTGAAGCTTTCTTT TRBJ1-1 TRBD1 few TRBV19
CATSGDRAGGANVLTF TGTGCCACCAGTGGGGACAGGGCGGGTGGGGCCAACGTCCTGACTTTC TRBJ2-6 TRBD1 few TRBV24-1
CATSDFRAEQGNEQFF TGTGCCACCAGTGATTTTAGGGCGGAGCAGGGCAATGAGCAGTTCTTC TRBJ2-1 NA few TRBV24-1
CASSSYWGGTGELFF TGTGCCAGCAGTAGCTACTGGGGGGGGACCGGGGAGCTGTTTTTT TRBJ2-2 TRBD2 NA TRBV25-1
CASRAGTSADTGELFF TGTGCCAGCAGGGCAGGGACTAGCGCAGACACCGGGGAGCTGTTTTTT TRBJ2-2 TRBD2 many TRBV27
CASSLRGLNTGELVF TGTGCCAGCAGCTTACGAGGGCTGAACACCGGGGAGCTGGTTTTT TRBJ2-2 NA NA TRBV11-2
CASSDLRGGGNTYNEQFF TGTGCCAGCAGTGATCTGCGAGGGGGGGGCAATACGTACAATGAGCAGTTCTTC TRBJ2-1 NA NA TRBV2
CASSLGWGAPYEQYF TGTGCCAGCAGCCTCGGGTGGGGGGCGCCGTACGAGCAGTACTTC TRBJ2-7 NA many TRBV12-3/TRBV12-4
CATSDLGLSSYNEQFF TGTGCCACCAGTGATTTAGGGCTTTCCTCCTACAATGAGCAGTTCTTC TRBJ2-1 NA NA TRBV24-1
CASSRTGTSGSNEQFF TGTGCCAGTAGCCGTACCGGGACTAGCGGGAGTAATGAGCAGTTCTTC TRBJ2-1 TRBD2 many TRBV19
CASRRGRTDTQYF TGTGCCAGCAGACGAGGGCGTACAGATACGCAGTATTTT TRBJ2-3 NA many TRBV28
CASRGVGWPEAGNEQFF TGTGCCAGCAGGGGAGTAGGTTGGCCGGAAGCAGGCAATGAGCAGTTCTTC TRBJ2-1 NA many TRBV28
CASSMSLDREIYGYTF TGTGCCAGTAGTATGAGTTTGGACAGGGAGATCTATGGCTACACCTTC TRBJ1-2 TRBD1 NA TRBV19
CASSLSGDRGSGANVLTF TGTGCCAGCAGTTTATCGGGGGACAGGGGCTCTGGGGCCAACGTCCTGACTTTC TRBJ2-6 TRBD1 NA TRBV28
CAWSVLGMAEAFF TGTGCCTGGAGTGTACTTGGGATGGCTGAAGCTTTCTTT TRBJ1-1 NA many TRBV30
CASSEREIYTDTQYF TGTGCCAGCAGTGAAAGAGAGATTTACACAGATACGCAGTATTTT TRBJ2-3 NA many TRBV2
CASLRQGPYEQYF TGTGCCAGCCTTAGACAGGGACCCTACGAGCAGTACTTC TRBJ2-7 TRBD1 many TRBV6-2/TRBV6-3
CASSAHTGGTEAFF TGTGCCAGCAGTGCTCATACAGGGGGCACTGAAGCTTTCTTT TRBJ1-1 TRBD1 many TRBV27
CASSYRGEQVMNTEAFF TGTGCCAGCAGCTATAGAGGGGAACAAGTCATGAACACTGAAGCTTTCTTT TRBJ1-1 NA many TRBV11-3
CSALQNNYEQYF TGCAGTGCTCTCCAAAATAACTACGAGCAGTACTTC TRBJ2-7 NA many TRBV20-1
CASSGGAGLSGNTIYF TGTGCCAGCAGCGGGGGGGCAGGGTTGTCTGGAAACACCATATATTTT TRBJ1-3 NA once TRBV9
CASSSPGRGFGDTQYF TGTGCCAGCAGTTCCCCGGGTCGAGGATTCGGAGATACGCAGTATTTT TRBJ2-3 NA many TRBV28
CASSIGLVAKNIQYF TGTGCCAGCAGCATCGGACTGGTAGCCAAAAACATTCAGTACTTC TRBJ2-4 NA NA TRBV11-2
CASSPGDRGWESTEAFF TGTGCCAGCAGCCCCGGGGACAGGGGCTGGGAGAGCACTGAAGCTTTCTTT TRBJ1-1 TRBD1 many TRBV11-3
CASSSRQGASPLHF TGTGCCAGCAGCTCCAGACAGGGGGCTTCACCCCTCCACTTT TRBJ1-6 TRBD1 many TRBV7-8
CASSFLAENTEAFF TGTGCCAGCAGCTTTCTCGCCGAGAACACTGAAGCTTTCTTT TRBJ1-1 NA many TRBV7-9
CASSAVAGGLETQYF TGTGCCAGCAGTGCGGTAGCGGGAGGTTTAGAGACCCAGTACTTC TRBJ2-5 TRBD2 NA TRBV6-4
CASSTWARGPADEQFF TGTGCCAGTAGTACCTGGGCAAGGGGGCCGGCCGATGAGCAGTTCTTC TRBJ2-1 TRBD1 NA TRBV19
CASSTGLGRQFF TGTGCCAGCAGTACCGGACTAGGTCGGCAGTTCTTC TRBJ2-1 TRBD2 many TRBV28
CASGVSPRREQYF TGTGCCAGCGGTGTATCACCGCGCCGCGAGCAGTACTTC TRBJ2-7 NA many TRBV6-2/TRBV6-3